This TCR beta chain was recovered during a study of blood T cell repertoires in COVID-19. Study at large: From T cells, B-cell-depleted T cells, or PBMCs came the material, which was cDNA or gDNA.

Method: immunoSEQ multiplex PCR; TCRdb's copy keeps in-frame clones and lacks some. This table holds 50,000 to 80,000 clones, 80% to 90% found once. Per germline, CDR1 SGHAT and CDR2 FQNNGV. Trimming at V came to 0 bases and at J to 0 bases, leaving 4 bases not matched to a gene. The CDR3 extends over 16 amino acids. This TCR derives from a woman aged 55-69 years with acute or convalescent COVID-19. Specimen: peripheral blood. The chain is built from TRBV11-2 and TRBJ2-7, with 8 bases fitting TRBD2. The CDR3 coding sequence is TGTGCCAGCAGCTTAGACCCGGGACTAGGCTCCTACGAGCAGTACTTC. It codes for CASSLDPGLGSYEQYF. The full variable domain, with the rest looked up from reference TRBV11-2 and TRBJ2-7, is EAGVAQSPRYKIIEKRQSVAFWCNPISGHATLYWYQQILGQGPKLLIQFQNNGVVDDSQLPKDRFSAERLKGVDSTLKIQPAKLEDSAVYLCASSLDPGLGSYEQYFGPGTRLTVT.